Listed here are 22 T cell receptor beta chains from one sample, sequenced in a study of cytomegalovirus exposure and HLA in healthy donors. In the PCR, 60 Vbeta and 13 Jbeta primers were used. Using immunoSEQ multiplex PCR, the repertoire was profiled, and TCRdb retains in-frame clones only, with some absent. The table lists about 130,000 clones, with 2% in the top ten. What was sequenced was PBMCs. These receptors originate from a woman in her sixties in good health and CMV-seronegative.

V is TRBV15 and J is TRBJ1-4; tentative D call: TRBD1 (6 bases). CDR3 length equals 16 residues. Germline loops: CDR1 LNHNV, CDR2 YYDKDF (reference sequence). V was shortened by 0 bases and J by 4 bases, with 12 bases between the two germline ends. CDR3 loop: CATSRETGLLNEKLFF. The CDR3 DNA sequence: TGTGCCACCAGCAGAGAGACAGGTCTCCTTAATGAAAAACTGTTTTTT.

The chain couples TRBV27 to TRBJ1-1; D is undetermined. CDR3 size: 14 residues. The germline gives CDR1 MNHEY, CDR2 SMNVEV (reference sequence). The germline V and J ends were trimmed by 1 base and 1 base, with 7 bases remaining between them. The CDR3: CASSLYTWNTEAFF. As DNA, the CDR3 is TGTGCCAGCAGTTTATACACCTGGAACACTGAAGCTTTCTTT.

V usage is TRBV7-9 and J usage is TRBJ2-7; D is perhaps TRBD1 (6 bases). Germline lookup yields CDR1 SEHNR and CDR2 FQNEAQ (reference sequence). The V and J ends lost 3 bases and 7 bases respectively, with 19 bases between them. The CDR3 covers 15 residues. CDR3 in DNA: TGTGCCAGCAGCTTCGGGACATCCACTCTAGGGGAGCAGTACTTC. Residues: CASSFGTSTLGEQYF.

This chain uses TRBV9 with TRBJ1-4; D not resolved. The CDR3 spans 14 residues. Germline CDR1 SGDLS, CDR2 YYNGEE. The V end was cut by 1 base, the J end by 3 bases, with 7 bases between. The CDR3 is CASSVSGANEKLFF. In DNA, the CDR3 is TGTGCCAGCAGCGTATCCGGGGCTAATGAAAAACTGTTTTTT.

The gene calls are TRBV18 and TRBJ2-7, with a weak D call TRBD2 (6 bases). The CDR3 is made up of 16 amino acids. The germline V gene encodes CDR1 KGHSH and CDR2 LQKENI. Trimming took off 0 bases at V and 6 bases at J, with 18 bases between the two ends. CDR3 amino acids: CASSPPGAPGVGEQYF. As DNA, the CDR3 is TGTGCCAGCTCACCACCTGGGGCGCCGGGGGTAGGCGAGCAGTACTTC.

CDR3 residues: CASSYSTREFDEQYF. The CDR3 DNA follows: TGTGCCAGCAGTTACAGTACCAGGGAATTCGACGAGCAGTACTTC. This sequence joins TRBV6-5 and TRBJ2-7; D possibly corresponds to TRBD1 (5 bases). Germline loops: CDR1 MNHEY, CDR2 SVGAGI. The V end lost 2 bases, the J end lost 5 bases, and 16 bases lay between the germline ends. This CDR3 spans 15 amino acids.

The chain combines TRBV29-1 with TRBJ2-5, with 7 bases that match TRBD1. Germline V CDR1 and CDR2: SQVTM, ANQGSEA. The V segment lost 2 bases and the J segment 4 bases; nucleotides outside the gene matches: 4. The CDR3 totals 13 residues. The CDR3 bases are TGCAGCGTTGAACGACAGGGACGAGAGACCCAGTACTTC. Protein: CSVERQGRETQYF.

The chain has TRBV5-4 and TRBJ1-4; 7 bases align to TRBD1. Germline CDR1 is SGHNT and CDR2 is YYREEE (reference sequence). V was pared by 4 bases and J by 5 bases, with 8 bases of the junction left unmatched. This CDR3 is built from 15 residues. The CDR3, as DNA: TGTGCCAGCAGCCCGGCCGGGACAGAAAATGAAAAACTGTTTTTT. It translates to CASSPAGTENEKLFF.

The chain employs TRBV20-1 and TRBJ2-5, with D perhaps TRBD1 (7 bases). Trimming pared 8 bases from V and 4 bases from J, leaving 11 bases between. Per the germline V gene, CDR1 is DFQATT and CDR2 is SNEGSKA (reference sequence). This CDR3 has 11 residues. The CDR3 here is CSRQGGETQYF. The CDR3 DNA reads TGCAGTAGGCAGGGGGGAGAGACCCAGTACTTC.

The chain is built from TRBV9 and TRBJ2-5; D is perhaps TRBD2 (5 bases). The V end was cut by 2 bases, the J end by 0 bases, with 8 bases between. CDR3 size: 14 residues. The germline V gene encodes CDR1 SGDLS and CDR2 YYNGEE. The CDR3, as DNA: TGTGCCAGCAGCGTCGGAGGCCACCAAGAGACCCAGTACTTC. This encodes CASSVGGHQETQYF.

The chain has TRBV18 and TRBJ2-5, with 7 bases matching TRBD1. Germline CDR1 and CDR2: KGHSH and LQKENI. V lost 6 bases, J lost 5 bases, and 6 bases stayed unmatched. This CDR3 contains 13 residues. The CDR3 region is CASSRQGSETQYF. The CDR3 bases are TGTGCCAGCTCCCGACAGGGATCGGAGACCCAGTACTTC.

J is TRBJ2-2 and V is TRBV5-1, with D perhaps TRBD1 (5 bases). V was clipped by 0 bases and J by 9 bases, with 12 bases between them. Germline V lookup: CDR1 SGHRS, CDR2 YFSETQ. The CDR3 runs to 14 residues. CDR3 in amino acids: CASSLVQAQRELFF. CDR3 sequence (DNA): TGCGCCAGCAGCTTGGTACAGGCCCAGAGGGAGCTGTTTTTT.

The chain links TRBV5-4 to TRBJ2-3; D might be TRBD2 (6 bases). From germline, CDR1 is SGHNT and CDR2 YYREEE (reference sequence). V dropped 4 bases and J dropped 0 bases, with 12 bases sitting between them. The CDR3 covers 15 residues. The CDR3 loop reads CASSEAGTSTDTQYF. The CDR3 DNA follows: TGTGCCAGCAGCGAGGCAGGGACTAGCACAGATACGCAGTATTTT. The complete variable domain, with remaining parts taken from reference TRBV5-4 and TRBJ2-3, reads ETGVTQSPTHLIKTRGQQVTLRCSSQSGHNTVSWYQQALGQGPQFIFQYYREEENGRGNFPPRFSGLQFPNYSSELNVNALELDDSALYLCASSEAGTSTDTQYFGPGTRLTVL.

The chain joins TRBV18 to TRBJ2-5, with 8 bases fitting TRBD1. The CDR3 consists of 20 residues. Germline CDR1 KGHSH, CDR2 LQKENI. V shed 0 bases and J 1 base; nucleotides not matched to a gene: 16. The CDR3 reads CASSPPTLVFDRGFQETQYF. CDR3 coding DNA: TGTGCCAGCTCACCACCGACTCTCGTTTTTGACAGGGGTTTCCAAGAGACCCAGTACTTC.

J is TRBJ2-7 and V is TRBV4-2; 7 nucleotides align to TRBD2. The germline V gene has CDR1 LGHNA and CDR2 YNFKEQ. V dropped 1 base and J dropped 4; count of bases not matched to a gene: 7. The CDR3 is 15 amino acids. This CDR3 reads CASSQGLRGGYEQYF. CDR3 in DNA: TGTGCCAGCAGCCAAGGTTTGCGCGGGGGATACGAGCAGTACTTC.

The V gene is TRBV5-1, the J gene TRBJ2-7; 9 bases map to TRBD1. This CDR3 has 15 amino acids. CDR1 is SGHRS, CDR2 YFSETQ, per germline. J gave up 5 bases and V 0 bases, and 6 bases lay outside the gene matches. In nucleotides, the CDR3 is TGCGCCAGCAGCTTGGACAGGGGGCTTGGGAACGAGCAGTACTTC. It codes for CASSLDRGLGNEQYF.

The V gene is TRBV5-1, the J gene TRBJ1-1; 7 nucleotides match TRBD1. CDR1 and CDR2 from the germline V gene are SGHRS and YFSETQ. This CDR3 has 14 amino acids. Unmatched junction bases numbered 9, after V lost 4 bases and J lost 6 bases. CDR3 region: CASSISPGGSEAFF. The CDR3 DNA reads TGCGCCAGCAGCATTAGCCCAGGGGGGTCTGAAGCTTTCTTT.

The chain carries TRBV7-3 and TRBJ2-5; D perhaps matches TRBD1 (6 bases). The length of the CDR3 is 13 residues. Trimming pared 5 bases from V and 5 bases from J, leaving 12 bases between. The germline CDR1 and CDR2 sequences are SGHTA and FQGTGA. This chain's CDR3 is CASSPTGLETQYF. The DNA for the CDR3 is TGTGCCAGCAGCCCCACAGGGCTGGAGACCCAGTACTTC.

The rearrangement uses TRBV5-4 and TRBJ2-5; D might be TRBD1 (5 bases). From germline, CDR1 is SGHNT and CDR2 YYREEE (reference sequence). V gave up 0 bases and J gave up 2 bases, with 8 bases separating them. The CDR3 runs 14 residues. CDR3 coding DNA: TGTGCCAGCAGCTTGGCTCAGGGACAAGAGACCCAGTACTTC. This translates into CASSLAQGQETQYF. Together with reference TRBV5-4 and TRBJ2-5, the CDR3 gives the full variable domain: ETGVTQSPTHLIKTRGQQVTLRCSSQSGHNTVSWYQQALGQGPQFIFQYYREEENGRGNFPPRFSGLQFPNYSSELNVNALELDDSALYLCASSLAQGQETQYFGPGTRLLVL.

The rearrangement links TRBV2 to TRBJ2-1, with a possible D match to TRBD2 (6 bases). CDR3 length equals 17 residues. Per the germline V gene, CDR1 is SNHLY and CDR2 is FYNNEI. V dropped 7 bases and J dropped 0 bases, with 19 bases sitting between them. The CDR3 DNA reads TGTGCCAGCATTAGGGACTCCGACCTCCACTCCTACAATGAGCAGTTCTTC. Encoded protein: CASIRDSDLHSYNEQFF.

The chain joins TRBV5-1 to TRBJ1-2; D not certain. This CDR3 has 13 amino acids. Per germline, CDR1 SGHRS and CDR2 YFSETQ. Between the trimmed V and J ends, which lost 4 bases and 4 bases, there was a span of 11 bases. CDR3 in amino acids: CASSPPEGYGYTF. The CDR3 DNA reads TGCGCCAGCAGCCCCCCCGAGGGCTATGGCTACACCTTC.

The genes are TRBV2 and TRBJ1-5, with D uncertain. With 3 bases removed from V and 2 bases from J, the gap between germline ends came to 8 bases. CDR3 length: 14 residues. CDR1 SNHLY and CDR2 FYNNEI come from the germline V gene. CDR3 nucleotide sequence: TGTGCCAGCAGTGACAACCTAGGCAATCAGCCCCAGCATTTT. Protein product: CASSDNLGNQPQHF.